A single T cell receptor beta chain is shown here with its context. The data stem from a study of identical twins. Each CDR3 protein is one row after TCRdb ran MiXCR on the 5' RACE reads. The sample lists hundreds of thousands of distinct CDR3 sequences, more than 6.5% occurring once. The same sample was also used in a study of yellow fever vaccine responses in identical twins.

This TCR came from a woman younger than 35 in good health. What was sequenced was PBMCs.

In DNA form, the CDR3 reads TGTGCCAGCACCCACGGCGGGGCCGGGGAGCTGTTTTTT. Protein product: CASTHGGAGELFF. V gene TRBV7-9 combines with J gene TRBJ2-2; tentative D call: TRBD2 (6 bases). Germline V gene data show CDR1 as SEHNR and CDR2 as FQNEAQ (reference sequence). CDR3 length: 13 residues. Trimming left V 7 bases short and J 6 bases short, with 12 bases between.